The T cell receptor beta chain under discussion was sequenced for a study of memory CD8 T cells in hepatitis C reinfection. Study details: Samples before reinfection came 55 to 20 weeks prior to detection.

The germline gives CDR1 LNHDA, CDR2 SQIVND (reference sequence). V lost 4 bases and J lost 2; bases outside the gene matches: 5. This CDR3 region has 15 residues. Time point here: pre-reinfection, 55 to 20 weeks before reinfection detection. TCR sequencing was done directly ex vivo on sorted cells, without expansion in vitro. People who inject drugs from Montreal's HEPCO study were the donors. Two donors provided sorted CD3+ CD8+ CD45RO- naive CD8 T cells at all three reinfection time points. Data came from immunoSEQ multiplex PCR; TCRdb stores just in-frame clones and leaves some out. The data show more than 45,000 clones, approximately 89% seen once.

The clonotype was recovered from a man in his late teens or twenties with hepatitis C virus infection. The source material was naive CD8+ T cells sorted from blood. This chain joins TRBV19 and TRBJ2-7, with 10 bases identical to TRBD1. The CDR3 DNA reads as TGTGCCAGTAGTACCGGACAGGGGGTTACCTACGAGCAGTACTTC. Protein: CASSTGQGVTYEQYF.